This T cell receptor beta chain was obtained from a study of CD8 T cells in ankylosing spondylitis. Study observations and caveats: Reported data indicate significant enrichment of disease-linked clones within matched ankylosing spondylitis synovial fluid. A subset of motif variants has previously been described in the synovial fluid and blood of reactive arthritis. Several highly homologous variants made up a TCR beta motif, and this motif appeared characteristic of ankylosing spondylitis blood. Disease-linked clones proved CD8+ and comparatively uncommon in peripheral blood.

CDR3 size: 13 residues. Germline V gene data show CDR1 as SGHTA and CDR2 as FQGNSA. Between the trimmed V and J ends, which lost 5 bases and 7 bases, there was a span of 15 bases. There are a few counts of this clonotype. Antigen specificity is unknown. TCRdb recomputed calls from the 5' RACE reads with MiXCR, one row per CDR3 protein. The table lists over 700,000 distinct CDR3 sequences, roughly 19% of them singletons, with about a fifth in the top ten. The sequence came from a male donor with ankylosing spondylitis. Sequencing input: blood, either unsorted or a sorted T cell fraction (not recorded which). The rearrangement uses TRBV7-2 and TRBJ2-7, with D tentatively TRBD1 or TRBD2 (6 bases each). The CDR3: CASSHRGPYEQYF. CDR3 DNA sequence: TGTGCCAGCAGCCATCGGGGGCCGTATGAGCAGTACTTC.